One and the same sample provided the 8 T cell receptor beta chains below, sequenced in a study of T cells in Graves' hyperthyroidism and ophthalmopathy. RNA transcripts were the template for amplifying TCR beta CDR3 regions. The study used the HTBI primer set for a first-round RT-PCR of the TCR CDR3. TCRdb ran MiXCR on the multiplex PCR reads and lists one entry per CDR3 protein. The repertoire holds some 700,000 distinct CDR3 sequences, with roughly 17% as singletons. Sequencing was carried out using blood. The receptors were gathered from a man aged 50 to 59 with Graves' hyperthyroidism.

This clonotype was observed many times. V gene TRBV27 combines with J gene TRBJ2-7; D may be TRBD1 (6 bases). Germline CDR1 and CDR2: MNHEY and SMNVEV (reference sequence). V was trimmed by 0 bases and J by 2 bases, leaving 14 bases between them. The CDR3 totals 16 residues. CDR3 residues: CASSLSPDSRTYEQYF. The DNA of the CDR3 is TGTGCCAGCAGTTTATCTCCGGACAGTCGAACCTACGAGCAGTACTTC.

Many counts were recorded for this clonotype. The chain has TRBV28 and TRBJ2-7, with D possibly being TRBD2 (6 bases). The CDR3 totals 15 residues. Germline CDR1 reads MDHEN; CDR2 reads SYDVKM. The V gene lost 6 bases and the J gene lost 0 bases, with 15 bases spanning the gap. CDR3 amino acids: CASRGLAAISYEQYF. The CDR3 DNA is TGTGCCAGCAGGGGGTTAGCGGCAATCTCCTACGAGCAGTACTTC. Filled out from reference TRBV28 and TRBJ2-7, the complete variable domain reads DVKVTQSSRYLVKRTGEKVFLECVQDMDHENMFWYRQDPGLGLRLIYFSYDVKMKEKGDIPEGYSVSREKKERFSLILESASTNQTSMYLCASRGLAAISYEQYFGPGTRLTVT.

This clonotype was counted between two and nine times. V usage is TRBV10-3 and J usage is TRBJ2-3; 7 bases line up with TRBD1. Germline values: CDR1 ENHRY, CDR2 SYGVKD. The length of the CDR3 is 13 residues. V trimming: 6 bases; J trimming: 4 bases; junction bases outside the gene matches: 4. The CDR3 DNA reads TGTGCCATCAGCCCGGACAGGTCAGATACGCAGTATTTT. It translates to CAISPDRSDTQYF.

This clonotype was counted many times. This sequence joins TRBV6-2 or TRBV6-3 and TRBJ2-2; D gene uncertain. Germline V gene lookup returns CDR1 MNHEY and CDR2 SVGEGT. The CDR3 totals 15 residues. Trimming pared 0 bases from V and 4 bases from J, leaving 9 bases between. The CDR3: CASSYSQKLTGELFF. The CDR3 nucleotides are TGTGCCAGCAGTTACTCTCAGAAACTCACCGGGGAGCTGTTTTTT.

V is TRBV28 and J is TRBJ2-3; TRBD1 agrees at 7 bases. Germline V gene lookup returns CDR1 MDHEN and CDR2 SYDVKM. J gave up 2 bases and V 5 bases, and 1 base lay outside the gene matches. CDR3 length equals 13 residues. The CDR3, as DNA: TGTGCCAGCAGTGGGACAGACACAGATACGCAGTATTTT. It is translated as CASSGTDTDTQYF.

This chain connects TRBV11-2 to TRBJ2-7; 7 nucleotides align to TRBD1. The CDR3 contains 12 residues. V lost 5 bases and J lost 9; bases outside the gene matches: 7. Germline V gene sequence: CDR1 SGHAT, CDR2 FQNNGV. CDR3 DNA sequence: TGTGCCAGCAGCAAACAGGGGTCGGGGCAGTACTTC. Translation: CASSKQGSGQYF. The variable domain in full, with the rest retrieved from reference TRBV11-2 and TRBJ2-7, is EAGVAQSPRYKIIEKRQSVAFWCNPISGHATLYWYQQILGQGPKLLIQFQNNGVVDDSQLPKDRFSAERLKGVDSTLKIQPAKLEDSAVYLCASSKQGSGQYFGPGTRLTVT.

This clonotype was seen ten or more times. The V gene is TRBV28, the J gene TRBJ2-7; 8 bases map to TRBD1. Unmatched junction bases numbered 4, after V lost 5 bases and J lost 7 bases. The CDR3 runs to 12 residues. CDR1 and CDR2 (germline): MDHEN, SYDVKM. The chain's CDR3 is CASSGTGWEQYF. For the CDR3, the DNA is TGTGCCAGCAGTGGGACAGGTTGGGAGCAGTACTTC.

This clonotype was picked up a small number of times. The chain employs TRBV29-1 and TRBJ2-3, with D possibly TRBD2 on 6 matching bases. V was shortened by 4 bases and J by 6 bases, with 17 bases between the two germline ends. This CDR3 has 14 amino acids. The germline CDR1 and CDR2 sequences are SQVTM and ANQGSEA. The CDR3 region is CSVARTKLMDTQYF. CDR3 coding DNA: TGCAGCGTTGCCAGGACTAAACTAATGGATACGCAGTATTTT.